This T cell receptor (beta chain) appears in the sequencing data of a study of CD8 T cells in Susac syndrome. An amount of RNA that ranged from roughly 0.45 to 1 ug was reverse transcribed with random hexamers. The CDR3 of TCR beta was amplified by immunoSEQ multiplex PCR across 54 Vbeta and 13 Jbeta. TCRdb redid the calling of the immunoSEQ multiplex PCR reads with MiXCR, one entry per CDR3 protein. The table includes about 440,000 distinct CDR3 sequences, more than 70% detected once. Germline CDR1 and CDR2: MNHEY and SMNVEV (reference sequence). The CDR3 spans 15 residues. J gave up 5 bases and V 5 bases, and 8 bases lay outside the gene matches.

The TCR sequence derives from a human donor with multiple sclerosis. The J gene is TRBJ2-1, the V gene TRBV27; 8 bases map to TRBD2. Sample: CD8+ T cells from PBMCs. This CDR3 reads CASSPLTGGNNEQFF. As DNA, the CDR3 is TGTGCCAGCAGTCCCCTCACGGGAGGGAACAATGAGCAGTTCTTC.